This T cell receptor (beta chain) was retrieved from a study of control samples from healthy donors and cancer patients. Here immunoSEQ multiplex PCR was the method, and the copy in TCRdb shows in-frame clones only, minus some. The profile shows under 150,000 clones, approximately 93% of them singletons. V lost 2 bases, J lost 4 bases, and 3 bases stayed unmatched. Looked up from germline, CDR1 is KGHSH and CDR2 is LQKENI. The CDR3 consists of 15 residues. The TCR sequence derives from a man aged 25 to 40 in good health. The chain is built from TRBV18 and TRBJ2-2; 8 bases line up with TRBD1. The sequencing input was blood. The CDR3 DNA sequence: TGTGCCAGCTCACCAGGGACAGGACCCACCGGGGAGCTGTTTTTT. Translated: CASSPGTGPTGELFF.